What follows are 17 T cell receptor beta chains derived from one specimen sequenced in a study of blood T cell repertoires in COVID-19. The assay was immunoSEQ multiplex PCR, and TCRdb's table has in-frame clones only and misses some. This sample has around 450,000 clones; about 92% occur once, and the top ten carry about 0.57%. The specimen was PBMCs or T cells enriched from blood (not recorded which). These receptors all stem from a man younger than 35 who had recovered from COVID-19.

The V gene is TRBV5-4, the J gene TRBJ2-4, with a possible D match to TRBD2 (5 bases). This CDR3 spans 14 amino acids. Per the germline V gene, CDR1 is SGHNT and CDR2 is YYREEE (reference sequence). Trimming removed 3 bases from V and 3 bases from J, with 10 bases in between. As DNA, the CDR3 is TGTGCCAGCAGCTCGGACTTCGGCAAAAACATTCAGTACTTC. This codes for CASSSDFGKNIQYF.

The chain is built from TRBV5-5 and TRBJ1-5, with TRBD1 matching 7 bases. The germline CDR1 and CDR2 sequences are SGHKS and YYEKEE (reference sequence). J gave up 3 bases and V 0 bases, and 3 bases lay outside the gene matches. The CDR3 is 15 residues long. For the CDR3, the DNA is TGTGCCAGCAGCTTGGTTGGGACAGTCAATCAGCCCCAGCATTTT. This encodes CASSLVGTVNQPQHF.

As for this clone: Other DNA sequences in the sample encode the same CDR3. The V and J genes are TRBV3-1 (or the pseudogene TRBV3-2) and TRBJ2-3, with a weak D call TRBD2 (6 bases). V lost 1 base, J lost 0 bases, and 8 bases lay in between. Germline-derived CDR1 and CDR2 are LGHDT and YNNKEL (reference sequence). CDR3 length: 15 amino acids. The CDR3 region is CASSQGGTSTDTQYF. The DNA of the CDR3 is TGTGCCAGCAGCCAAGGAGGGACTAGCACAGATACGCAGTATTTT.

The chain joins TRBV5-1 to TRBJ1-3, with TRBD1 matching over 10 bases. Germline trimming cut 0 bases from V and 4 bases from J; bases unmatched to any gene: 4. Germline V gene sequence: CDR1 SGHRS, CDR2 YFSETQ. CDR3 size: 16 residues. The CDR3 sequence: CASSLEGQGLGNTIYF. The CDR3, as DNA: TGCGCCAGCAGCTTGGAGGGACAGGGGTTAGGAAACACCATATATTTT. Full variable domain (remainder filled in from reference TRBV5-1 and TRBJ1-3): KAGVTQTPRYLIKTRGQQVTLSCSPISGHRSVSWYQQTPGQGLQFLFEYFSETQRNKGNFPGRFSGRQFSNSRSEMNVSTLELGDSALYLCASSLEGQGLGNTIYFGEGSWLTVV.

The chain links TRBV10-3 to TRBJ1-1; D may be TRBD1 (5 bases). V lost 3 bases, J lost 2 bases, and 10 bases lay in between. CDR3 length: 14 residues. Germline assignment: CDR1 ENHRY and CDR2 SYGVKD. The DNA of the CDR3 is TGTGCCATCAGTGAAGGGACTCGAAACACTGAAGCTTTCTTT. Translation: CAISEGTRNTEAFF.

The V call is TRBV28, the J call TRBJ1-4; TRBD1 matches at 7 bases. The CDR3 covers 14 residues. Per germline, CDR1 MDHEN and CDR2 SYDVKM. V shed 5 bases and J 8 bases; nucleotides not matched to a gene: 8. The CDR3 region has the DNA TGTGCCAGCAGTGCTGCAGGGGGTGGCGAAAAACTGTTTTTT. It yields the protein CASSAAGGGEKLFF.

The genes are TRBV10-1 and TRBJ1-5; 8 nucleotides agree with TRBD1. The CDR3 covers 13 residues. V shed 3 bases, J shed 6 bases, and the junction held 1 base outside the gene matches. Looked up from germline, CDR1 is WNHNN and CDR2 is SYGVQD (reference sequence). CDR3 coding DNA: TGCGCCAGCAGTGAAACAGGGGGTCAGCCCCAGCATTTT. Its translation is CASSETGGQPQHF.

This sequence joins TRBV19 and TRBJ2-7; perhaps TRBD2 as D (6 bases). Trimming stripped 5 bases from V and 6 bases from J, with 17 bases between. Germline CDR1 LNHDA, CDR2 SQIVND (reference sequence). There are 14 residues in the CDR3. This CDR3 is CASSRAPGDGEQYF. The CDR3 DNA reads TGTGCCAGTAGTCGAGCCCCGGGGGATGGCGAGCAGTACTTC.

The chain's CDR3 is CAVSGTEPYEQYF. DNA for the CDR3: TGTGCAGTCTCCGGGACTGAACCCTACGAGCAGTACTTC. The V and J genes are TRBV28 and TRBJ2-7; D might be TRBD2 (6 bases). The CDR3 runs to 13 residues. CDR1 and CDR2 from the germline V gene are MDHEN and SYDVKM.

The V call is TRBV6-2 or TRBV6-3, the J call TRBJ2-4; perhaps TRBD2 as D (5 bases). From germline, CDR1 is MNHEY and CDR2 SVGEGT. The CDR3 runs 14 residues. The V end was cut by 2 bases, the J end by 0 bases, with 5 bases between. CDR3: CASSYGLAKNIQYF. The CDR3 DNA reads as TGTGCCAGCAGTTACGGACTAGCCAAAAACATTCAGTACTTC.

V and J are TRBV13 and TRBJ1-3; D perhaps matches TRBD1 (5 bases). CDR3 length equals 16 residues. The V gene's germline CDR1 is PRHDT and CDR2 FYEKMQ (reference sequence). V was clipped by 5 bases and J by 4 bases, with 18 bases between them. CDR3 protein: CASSAGHRVWGNTIYF. The CDR3 region has the DNA TGTGCCAGCAGCGCTGGACACCGGGTCTGGGGAAACACCATATATTTT.

This chain joins TRBV7-2 and TRBJ2-7; 8 bases align to TRBD2. The V gene's germline CDR1 is SGHTA and CDR2 FQGNSA. The junction had 12 bases not matched to a gene; V was cut back by 5 bases and J by 3 bases. This CDR3 is built from 16 residues. CDR3 amino acids: CASSRRSGSPGYEQYF. CDR3 bases: TGTGCCAGCAGCAGGCGGAGCGGGAGTCCGGGCTACGAGCAGTACTTC.

This rearrangement joins TRBV25-1 to TRBJ2-4, with TRBD2 matching over 7 bases. J lost 7 bases, V lost 2 bases, and 5 bases had no gene match. This CDR3 is built from 14 residues. Germline loops: CDR1 MGHDK, CDR2 SYGVNS. The CDR3 bases are TGTGCCAGCAGTGAAGGGGGAGGGGTCAACATTCAGTACTTC. This gives the protein CASSEGGGVNIQYF.

The V and J genes are TRBV19 and TRBJ2-2, with 7 bases that match TRBD2. The junction had 4 bases not matched to a gene; V was cut back by 3 bases and J by 9 bases. This CDR3 has 13 residues. Germline V lookup: CDR1 LNHDA, CDR2 SQIVND (reference sequence). This CDR3 is CASSITSARELFF. Here the CDR3 DNA reads TGTGCCAGTAGTATTACTAGCGCAAGGGAGCTGTTTTTT.

This clone was counted only a few times. The rearrangement uses TRBV10-1 and TRBJ1-4; the D is unclear. The CDR3 extends over 10 amino acids. Germline V gene lookup returns CDR1 WNHNN and CDR2 SYGVQD (reference sequence). The CDR3 here is CGRGHEKLFF. The CDR3, as DNA: TGCGGACGGGGTCACGAAAAACTGTTTTTT.

The chain joins TRBV6-2 or TRBV6-3 to TRBJ1-2; maybe TRBD1 (5 bases). The CDR3 loop spans 15 amino acids. Germline V gene data show CDR1 as MNHEY and CDR2 as SVGEGT. Trimming cost V 3 bases and J 10 bases, with 21 bases left between them. The CDR3 is CASSYGTGRTVFYTF. The CDR3 DNA follows: TGTGCCAGCAGTTATGGAACAGGTCGGACCGTATTCTACACCTTC.

V gene TRBV28 combines with J gene TRBJ2-7, with no clear D. Per germline, CDR1 MDHEN and CDR2 SYDVKM. The CDR3 loop spans 13 amino acids. Trimming stripped 6 bases from V and 5 bases from J, with 14 bases between. CDR3 DNA sequence: TGTGCCAGCAGCCCCATGATGGGCCACGAGCAGTACTTC. It is translated as CASSPMMGHEQYF.